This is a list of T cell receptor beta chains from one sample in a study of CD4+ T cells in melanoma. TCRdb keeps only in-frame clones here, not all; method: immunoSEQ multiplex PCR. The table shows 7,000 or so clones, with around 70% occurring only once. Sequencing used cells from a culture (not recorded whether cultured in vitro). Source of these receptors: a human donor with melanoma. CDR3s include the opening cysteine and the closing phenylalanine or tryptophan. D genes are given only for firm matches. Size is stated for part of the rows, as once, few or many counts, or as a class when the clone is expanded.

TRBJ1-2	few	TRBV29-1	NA	CSVSSEMGVSRYGYTF	TGCAGCGTAAGCAGCGAAATGGGAGTCTCTAGGTATGGCTACACCTTC
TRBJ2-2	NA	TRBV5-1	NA	CASSTGQYTGELFF	TGCGCCAGCAGCACAGGACAGTACACCGGGGAGCTGTTTTTT
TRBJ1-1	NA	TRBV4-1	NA	CASSQMMGGMNTEAFF	TGCGCCAGCAGCCAGATGATGGGAGGAATGAACACTGAAGCTTTCTTT
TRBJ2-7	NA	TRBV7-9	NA	CASSFSGSYEQYF	TGTGCCAGCAGCTTCTCAGGGTCCTACGAGCAGTACTTC
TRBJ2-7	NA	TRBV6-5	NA	CASSYSSPGYEQYF	TGTGCCAGCAGTTACTCGAGTCCGGGCTACGAGCAGTACTTC
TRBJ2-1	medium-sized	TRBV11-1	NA	CASSLAGLPNNEQFF	TGTGCCAGCAGCTTAGCGGGACTCCCGAACAATGAGCAGTTCTTC
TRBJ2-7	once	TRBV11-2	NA	CASSLWWGHAYEQYF	TGTGCCAGCAGCCTCTGGTGGGGTCATGCCTACGAGCAGTACTTC
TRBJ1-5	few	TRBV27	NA	CASSLKGEVRNQPQHF	TGTGCCAGCAGTTTAAAAGGGGAGGTGCGCAATCAGCCCCAGCATTTT
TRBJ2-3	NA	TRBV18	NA	CASSPADTQYF	TGTGCCAGCTCACCGGCAGATACGCAGTATTTT
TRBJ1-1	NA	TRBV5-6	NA	CASSLGQVNTEAFF	TGTGCCAGCAGCTTGGGACAAGTGAACACTGAAGCTTTCTTT
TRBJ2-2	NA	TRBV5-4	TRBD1	CASGDRGTGFTGELFF	TGTGCCAGCGGGGATCGAGGGACAGGGTTCACCGGGGAGCTGTTTTTT
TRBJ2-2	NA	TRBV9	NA	CASSGEYGTGNTGELFF	TGTGCCAGCAGCGGCGAATACGGGACCGGTAACACCGGGGAGCTGTTTTTT
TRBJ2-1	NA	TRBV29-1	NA	CSVRSAGARDEQFF	TGCAGCGTTCGATCGGCAGGGGCTAGGGATGAGCAGTTCTTC
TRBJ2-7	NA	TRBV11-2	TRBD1	CASSFHHRGSYEQYF	TGTGCCAGCAGCTTTCACCACAGGGGCAGCTACGAGCAGTACTTC
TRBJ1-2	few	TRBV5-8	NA	CASSRSGFYGYTF	TGTGCCAGCAGCCGTAGTGGGTTCTATGGCTACACCTTC
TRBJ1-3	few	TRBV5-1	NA	CASSLVGDRSAGNTIYF	TGCGCCAGCAGCTTGGTGGGAGACAGATCAGCTGGAAACACCATATATTTT
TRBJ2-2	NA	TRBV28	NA	CASSRTTQNTGELFF	TGTGCCAGCAGTCGGACGACCCAAAACACCGGGGAGCTGTTTTTT
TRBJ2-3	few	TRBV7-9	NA	CASSYSRYSTDTQYF	TGTGCCAGCAGCTACTCCCGGTATAGCACAGATACGCAGTATTTT
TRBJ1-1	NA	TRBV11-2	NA	CASSLGGRTEAFF	TGTGCCAGCAGCTTAGGTGGTAGGACTGAAGCTTTCTTT
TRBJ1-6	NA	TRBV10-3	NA	CATRSDILSYNSPLHF	TGTGCCACCCGTTCAGACATTCTCTCCTATAATTCACCCCTCCACTTT
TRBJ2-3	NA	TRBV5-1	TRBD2	CASSLALSSGGMGTDTQYF	TGCGCCAGCAGCTTGGCTTTATCTAGCGGGGGGATGGGCACAGATACGCAGTATTTT
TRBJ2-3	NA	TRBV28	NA	CASSPPDYGDTDTQYF	TGTGCCAGCAGTCCTCCGGACTACGGGGACACAGATACGCAGTATTTT
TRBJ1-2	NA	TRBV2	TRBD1	CASSEAHGQGYGYTF	TGTGCCAGCAGTGAAGCGCACGGACAGGGCTATGGCTACACCTTC
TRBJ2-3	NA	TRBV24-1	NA	CATSDTRDGTDTQYF	TGTGCCACCAGTGATACCAGGGATGGCACAGATACGCAGTATTTT
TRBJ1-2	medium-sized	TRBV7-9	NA	CANTMGGAAGYTF	TGTGCCAACACAATGGGGGGCGCGGCTGGCTACACCTTC
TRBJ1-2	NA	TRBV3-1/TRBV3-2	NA	CASSQDEGTGYGYTF	TGTGCCAGCAGCCAAGATGAAGGGACTGGATATGGCTACACCTTC
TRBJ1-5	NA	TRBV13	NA	CASSQGKGRNQPQHF	TGTGCCAGCAGTCAGGGAAAAGGACGCAATCAGCCCCAGCATTTT
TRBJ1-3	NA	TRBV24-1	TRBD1	CATGRGLGNTIYF	TGTGCCACTGGCAGGGGGTTGGGAAACACCATATATTTT
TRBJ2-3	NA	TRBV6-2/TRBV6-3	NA	CASSYRPASTDTQYF	TGTGCCAGCAGTTACCGCCCAGCGTCCACAGATACGCAGTATTTT
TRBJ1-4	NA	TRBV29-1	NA	CSVVNVQGGLFF	TGCAGCGTTGTGAACGTTCAAGGAGGACTGTTTTTT
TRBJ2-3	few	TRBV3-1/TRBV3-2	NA	CASSQVEALDTQYF	TGTGCCAGCAGCCAAGTCGAAGCATTAGATACGCAGTATTTT
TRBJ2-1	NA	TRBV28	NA	CASTSPTGTNEQFF	TGTGCCAGCACCTCCCCCACGGGGACCAATGAGCAGTTCTTC
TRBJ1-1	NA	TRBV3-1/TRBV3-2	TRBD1	CASSQQQGGPEAFF	TGTGCCAGCAGCCAACAACAGGGGGGGCCTGAAGCTTTCTTT
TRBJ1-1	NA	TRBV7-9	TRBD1	CASSSQGATEAFF	TGTGCCAGCAGTTCACAGGGGGCCACTGAAGCTTTCTTT
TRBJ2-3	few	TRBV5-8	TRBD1	CASSSPGQGTDTQYF	TGTGCCAGCAGCTCCCCGGGACAGGGCACAGATACGCAGTATTTT
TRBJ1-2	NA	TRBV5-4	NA	CASSLSALANYGYTF	TGTGCCAGCAGCCTATCGGCCCTAGCTAACTATGGCTACACCTTC
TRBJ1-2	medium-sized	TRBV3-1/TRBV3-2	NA	CASSRGDTYGYTF	TGTGCCAGCAGCCGGGGGGATACCTATGGCTACACCTTC
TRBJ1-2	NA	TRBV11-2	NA	CASSPERAQHLYGYTF	TGTGCCAGCAGCCCCGAGCGGGCACAGCACCTCTATGGCTACACCTTC
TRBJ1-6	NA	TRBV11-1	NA	CASRPGFNSPLHF	TGTGCCAGCAGACCGGGTTTTAATTCACCCCTCCACTTT
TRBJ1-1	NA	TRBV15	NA	CATSREEGGNTEAFF	TGTGCCACCAGCAGAGAGGAGGGGGGGAACACTGAAGCTTTCTTT
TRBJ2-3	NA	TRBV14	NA	CASSPFADTQYF	TGTGCCAGCAGCCCCTTCGCGGATACGCAGTATTTT
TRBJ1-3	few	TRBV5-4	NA	CASSLAGASSGNTIYF	TGTGCCAGCAGCTTGGCAGGGGCGTCATCTGGAAACACCATATATTTT
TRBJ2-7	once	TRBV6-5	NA	CASRHTASSYEQYF	TGTGCCAGCAGACATACTGCCAGCTCCTACGAGCAGTACTTC
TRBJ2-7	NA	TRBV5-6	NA	CASSFRNEQYF	TGTGCCAGCAGCTTCCGAAACGAGCAGTACTTC
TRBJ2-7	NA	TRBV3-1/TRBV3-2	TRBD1	CASSPAGTGFLYEQYF	TGTGCCAGCAGCCCCGCCGGGACAGGGTTTCTCTACGAGCAGTACTTC
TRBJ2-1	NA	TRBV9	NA	CASSPSGRGENEQFF	TGTGCCAGCAGCCCCTCCGGCAGGGGTGAAAATGAGCAGTTCTTC
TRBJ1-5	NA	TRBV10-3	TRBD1	CAIRSGTGGHQPQHF	TGTGCCATCAGGTCCGGGACAGGGGGCCATCAGCCCCAGCATTTT
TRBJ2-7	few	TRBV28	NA	CASSREYEQYF	TGTGCCAGCAGCCGCGAATATGAGCAGTACTTC
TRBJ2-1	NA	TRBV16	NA	CASSQSGVGEQFF	TGTGCCAGCAGCCAATCCGGGGTCGGTGAGCAGTTCTTC
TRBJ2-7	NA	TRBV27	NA	CASIGTDYEQYF	TGTGCCAGCATTGGGACGGACTACGAGCAGTACTTC
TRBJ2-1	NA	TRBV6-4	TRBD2	CASSHRTSGVNEQFF	TGTGCCAGCAGCCACAGGACTAGCGGGGTTAATGAGCAGTTCTTC
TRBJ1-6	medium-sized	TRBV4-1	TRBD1	CASSQDRARYSPLHF	TGCGCCAGCAGCCAGGACAGGGCCAGATATTCACCCCTCCACTTT
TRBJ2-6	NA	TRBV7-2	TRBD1	CASSPVQGAPGANVLTF	TGTGCCAGCAGCCCGGTACAGGGGGCGCCTGGGGCCAACGTCCTGACTTTC
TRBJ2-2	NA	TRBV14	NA	CASSLDFGGGAGELFF	TGTGCCAGCAGCCTTGATTTTGGCGGAGGGGCCGGGGAGCTGTTTTTT
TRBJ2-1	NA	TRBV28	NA	CASSLSNEQFF	TGTGCCAGCAGTTTATCGAATGAGCAGTTCTTC
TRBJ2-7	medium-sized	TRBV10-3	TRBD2	CAIKSSGGVYEQYF	TGTGCCATCAAGAGTAGCGGGGGGGTCTACGAGCAGTACTTC
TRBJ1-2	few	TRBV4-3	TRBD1	CASSQQQGSDYGYTF	TGCGCCAGCAGCCAGCAACAGGGGTCGGACTATGGCTACACCTTC
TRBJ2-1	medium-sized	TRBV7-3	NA	CASSLTGRREANEQFF	TGTGCCAGCAGCTTAACGGGTAGGAGGGAGGCTAATGAGCAGTTCTTC